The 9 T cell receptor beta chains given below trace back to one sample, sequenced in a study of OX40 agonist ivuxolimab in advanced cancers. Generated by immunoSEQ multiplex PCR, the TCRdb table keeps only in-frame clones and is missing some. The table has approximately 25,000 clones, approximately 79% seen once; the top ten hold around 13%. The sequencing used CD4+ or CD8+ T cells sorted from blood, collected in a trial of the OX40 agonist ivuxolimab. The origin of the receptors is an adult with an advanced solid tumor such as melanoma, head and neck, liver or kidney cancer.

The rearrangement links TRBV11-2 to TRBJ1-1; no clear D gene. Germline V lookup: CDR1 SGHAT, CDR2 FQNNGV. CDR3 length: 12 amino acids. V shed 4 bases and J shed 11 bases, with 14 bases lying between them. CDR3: CASSSGVLRAFF. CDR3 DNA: TGTGCCAGCAGCTCCGGGGTTTTGAGGGCTTTCTTT.

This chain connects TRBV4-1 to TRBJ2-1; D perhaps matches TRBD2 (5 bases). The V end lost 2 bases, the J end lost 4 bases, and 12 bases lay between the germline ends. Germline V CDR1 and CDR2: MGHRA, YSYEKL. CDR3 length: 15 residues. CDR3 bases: TGCGCCAGCAGCCAATCTAGCACGTATTACAATGAGCAGTTCTTC. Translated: CASSQSSTYYNEQFF.

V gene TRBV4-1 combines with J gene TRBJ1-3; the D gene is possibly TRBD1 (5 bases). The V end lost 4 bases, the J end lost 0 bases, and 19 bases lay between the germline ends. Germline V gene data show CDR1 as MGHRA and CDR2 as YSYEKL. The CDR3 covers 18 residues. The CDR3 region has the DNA TGCGCCAGCAGCCTCCCAGGTGGCGGGGGTTTCTCTGGAAACACCATATATTTT. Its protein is CASSLPGGGGFSGNTIYF.

The CDR3 protein is CASSLWDNTYEQYF. The CDR3 DNA sequence: TGTGCCAGCAGTTTATGGGATAATACTTACGAGCAGTACTTC. The chain links TRBV28 to TRBJ2-7; D gene unclear. Germline V gives CDR1 MDHEN, CDR2 SYDVKM. Trimming took off 0 bases at V and 4 bases at J, with 10 bases between the two ends. The CDR3 contains 14 residues.

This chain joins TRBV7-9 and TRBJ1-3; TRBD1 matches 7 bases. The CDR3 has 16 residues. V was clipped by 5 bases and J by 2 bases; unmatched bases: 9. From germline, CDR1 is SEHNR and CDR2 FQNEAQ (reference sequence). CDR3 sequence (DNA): TGTGCCAGCAGCCACCCGGCAGGGGGGGCTGGAAACACCATATATTTT. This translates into CASSHPAGGAGNTIYF.

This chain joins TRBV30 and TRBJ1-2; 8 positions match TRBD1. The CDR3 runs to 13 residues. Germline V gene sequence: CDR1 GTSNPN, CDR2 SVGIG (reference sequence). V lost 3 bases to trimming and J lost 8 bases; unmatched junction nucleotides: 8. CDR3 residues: CAWRVGTGGGYTF. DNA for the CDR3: TGTGCCTGGAGAGTTGGGACAGGAGGAGGCTACACCTTC.

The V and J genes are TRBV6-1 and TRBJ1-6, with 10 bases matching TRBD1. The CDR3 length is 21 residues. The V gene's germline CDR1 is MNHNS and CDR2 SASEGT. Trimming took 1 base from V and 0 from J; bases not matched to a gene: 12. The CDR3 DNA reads TGTGCCAGCAGTGAAGAAGCACCGGGACAGGGGATTTTCTCCTATAATTCACCCCTCCACTTT. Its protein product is CASSEEAPGQGIFSYNSPLHF.

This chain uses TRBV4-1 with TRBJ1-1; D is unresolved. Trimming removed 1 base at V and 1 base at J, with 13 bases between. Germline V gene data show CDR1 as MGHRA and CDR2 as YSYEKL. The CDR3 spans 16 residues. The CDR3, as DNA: TGCGCCAGCAGCCAAGCTTGGGGAAGTACGAACACTGAAGCTTTCTTT. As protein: CASSQAWGSTNTEAFF.

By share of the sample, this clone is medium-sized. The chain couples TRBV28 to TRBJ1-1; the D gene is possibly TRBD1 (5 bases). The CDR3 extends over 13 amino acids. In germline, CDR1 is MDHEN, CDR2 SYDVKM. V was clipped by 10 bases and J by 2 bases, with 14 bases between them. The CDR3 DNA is TGTGCCACCCGAGGAGGGACCAACACTGAAGCTTTCTTT. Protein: CATRGGTNTEAFF.